These 22 T cell receptor beta chains originate from one sample sequenced in a study of blood T cells in healthy people across ages. A sample-barcoded 5' primer and a J-beta primer mix were used in a second PCR of roughly 6 to 12 cycles. One entry per CDR3 protein, called by TCRdb with MiXCR from the 5' RACE reads. The data hold over 300,000 distinct CDR3 sequences, with roughly half observed a single time. The source material was blood. These receptors were collected from a man in his fifties or sixties in good health.

V usage is TRBV29-1 and J usage is TRBJ2-1; D gene ambiguous. Trimming cost V 5 bases and J 10 bases, with 12 bases left between them. CDR1 and CDR2 (germline): SQVTM, ANQGSEA. The CDR3 consists of 11 residues. CDR3 sequence (DNA): TGCAGCGTTAGGCACGCCAAAGAGCAGTTCTTC. Its translation is CSVRHAKEQFF.

This clonotype has just a few counts. The chain has TRBV5-1 and TRBJ2-3; no definite D call. CDR3 size: 14 residues. The germline V gene has CDR1 SGHRS and CDR2 YFSETQ. Trimming took 3 bases from V and 0 from J, leaving 8 bases between them. In DNA, the CDR3 is TGCGCCAGCAGCTACTACCGCAGCACAGATACGCAGTATTTT. This sequence encodes CASSYYRSTDTQYF. Complete variable domain (other parts from reference TRBV5-1 and TRBJ2-3): KAGVTQTPRYLIKTRGQQVTLSCSPISGHRSVSWYQQTPGQGLQFLFEYFSETQRNKGNFPGRFSGRQFSNSRSEMNVSTLELGDSALYLCASSYYRSTDTQYFGPGTRLTVL.

The chain employs TRBV6-5 and TRBJ2-3; the match to TRBD2 covers 12 bases. J gave up 2 bases and V 0 bases, and 6 bases lay outside the gene matches. The CDR3 is made up of 18 amino acids. Germline V gene sequence: CDR1 MNHEY, CDR2 SVGAGI. CDR3 sequence reads: CASSYSTGLAGTTDTQYF. Written as DNA, the CDR3 is TGTGCCAGCAGTTACTCGACGGGACTAGCGGGCACCACAGATACGCAGTATTTT.

A remark on this clonotype: One end of the junction does not line up with germline, which may come from a read error. This chain connects TRBV28 to TRBJ2-6; 9 bases fit TRBD1. Germline V gives CDR1 MDHEN, CDR2 SYDVKM. CDR3 length: 18 residues. The CDR3 region has the DNA TGTGCCAGCAGTTTACTTAGGACAGGGGCCTCTGGGACCAACGTCCTGACTTTC. It translates to CASSLLRTGASGTNVLTF.

The V call is TRBV5-1, the J call TRBJ2-7; D gene uncertain. Germline assignment: CDR1 SGHRS and CDR2 YFSETQ. This CDR3 has 15 residues. V was pared by 4 bases and J by 1 base, with 15 bases between. Written as DNA, the CDR3 is TGCGCCAGCAGCCTCCTTAGGGAAGGGTCCTACGAGCAGTACTTC. Protein sequence: CASSLLREGSYEQYF.

This clonotype was recorded many times. The rearrangement joins TRBV6-2 or TRBV6-3 to TRBJ2-2, with D possibly matching TRBD2 (6 bases). Germline V gene data show CDR1 as MNHEY and CDR2 as SVGEGT. V lost 4 bases to trimming and J lost 3 bases, with 12 bases between them. This CDR3 contains 15 residues. This CDR3 reads CASSWVAVYTGELFF. Here the CDR3 DNA reads TGTGCCAGCAGTTGGGTAGCGGTATACACCGGGGAGCTGTTTTTT.

This clonotype was seen a few times. This chain connects TRBV5-1 to TRBJ2-5, with 8 bases identical to TRBD2. This CDR3 is 18 amino acids long. Per the germline V gene, CDR1 is SGHRS and CDR2 is YFSETQ. Trimming cost V 1 base and J 4 bases; bases outside gene matches: 15. The CDR3 sequence is CASSLLPSGRTAGETQYF. As DNA, the CDR3 is TGCGCCAGCAGCTTGTTGCCCAGCGGGAGAACGGCGGGAGAGACCCAGTACTTC. The variable domain in full, completed from reference TRBV5-1 and TRBJ2-5, reads KAGVTQTPRYLIKTRGQQVTLSCSPISGHRSVSWYQQTPGQGLQFLFEYFSETQRNKGNFPGRFSGRQFSNSRSEMNVSTLELGDSALYLCASSLLPSGRTAGETQYFGPGTRLLVL.

V usage is TRBV7-2 and J usage is TRBJ2-5; a weak D match, TRBD2 (5 bases). Looked up from germline, CDR1 is SGHTA and CDR2 is FQGNSA. The CDR3 spans 14 residues. Trimming cost V 3 bases and J 4 bases, with 12 bases left between them. CDR3 in amino acids: CASSLSGKRETQYF. CDR3 DNA: TGTGCCAGCAGCTTGTCCGGGAAAAGAGAGACCCAGTACTTC.

This clonotype was seen only a few times. J is TRBJ1-2 and V is TRBV20-1; tentative D call: TRBD1 (6 bases). Between the trimmed V and J ends, which lost 3 bases and 4 bases, there was a span of 18 bases. The CDR3 has 15 amino acids. From germline, CDR1 is DFQATT and CDR2 SNEGSKA (reference sequence). The CDR3 reads CSAREGGQGGYGYTF. In nucleotides, the CDR3 is TGCAGTGCTAGGGAAGGGGGGCAGGGTGGCTATGGCTACACCTTC.

This sequence joins TRBV7-2 and TRBJ2-3; TRBD1 matches 7 bases. From germline, CDR1 is SGHTA and CDR2 FQGNSA. Losses at the gene ends were 5 bases for V and 5 bases for J; bases not matched to a gene: 10. The CDR3 spans 15 residues. CDR3 nucleotide sequence: TGTGCCAGCAGCGAATCCGACAGGGCACAAGATACGCAGTATTTT. Protein: CASSESDRAQDTQYF.

The V call is TRBV11-2, the J call TRBJ2-5; TRBD1 agrees at 9 bases. Trimming at V came to 2 bases and at J to 1 base, leaving 8 bases not matched to a gene. Germline CDR1 and CDR2: SGHAT and FQNNGV. The CDR3 has 17 amino acids. The CDR3 protein is CASSLRLGTGRQETQYF. The CDR3 DNA sequence: TGTGCCAGCAGCTTACGGCTGGGGACAGGGCGCCAAGAGACCCAGTACTTC. The full variable domain, its missing parts supplied by reference TRBV11-2 and TRBJ2-5, is EAGVAQSPRYKIIEKRQSVAFWCNPISGHATLYWYQQILGQGPKLLIQFQNNGVVDDSQLPKDRFSAERLKGVDSTLKIQPAKLEDSAVYLCASSLRLGTGRQETQYFGPGTRLLVL.

This clonotype was seen a handful of times. V gene TRBV5-4 combines with J gene TRBJ2-5; TRBD1 might be the D (5 bases). The V and J ends lost 0 bases and 4 bases respectively, with 10 bases between them. The CDR3 sequence is 14 residues long. Germline CDR1 and CDR2: SGHNT and YYREEE (reference sequence). Here the CDR3 reads CASSLATVGETQYF. The CDR3 DNA follows: TGTGCCAGCAGCTTGGCGACAGTAGGAGAGACCCAGTACTTC.

This clonotype has only a few counts. V gene TRBV5-1 combines with J gene TRBJ2-7; weak D call: TRBD2 (6 bases). In germline, CDR1 is SGHRS, CDR2 YFSETQ. The CDR3 is 13 amino acids. The V end was cut by 3 bases, the J end by 2 bases, with 9 bases between. CDR3 loop: CASSWERAYEQYF. The CDR3 DNA sequence: TGCGCCAGCAGCTGGGAGCGGGCCTACGAGCAGTACTTC.

Only one count was recorded for this clonotype. The chain couples TRBV29-1 to TRBJ2-1, with D hard to call. The CDR3 runs 12 residues. Germline lookup yields CDR1 SQVTM and CDR2 ANQGSEA. With 3 bases removed from V and 6 bases from J, the gap between germline ends came to 9 bases. CDR3 sequence (DNA): TGCAGCGTTGAGCCCACTGGCAATGAGCAGTTCTTC. Its protein product is CSVEPTGNEQFF.

The CDR3 DNA reads TGTGCCAGCTCACCCGGCCAAGAGAACTCACCCCTCCACTTT. Translation: CASSPGQENSPLHF. The chain is built from TRBV18 and TRBJ1-6; D gene ambiguous. The CDR3 contains 14 residues. Germline CDR1 reads KGHSH; CDR2 reads LQKENI. Deletions cut 3 bases from V and 10 bases from J, with 13 bases between.

This clonotype was detected only once. The chain joins TRBV20-1 to TRBJ2-4; weak D call: TRBD2 (6 bases). The J call is uncertain, as TRBJ2-5 better fits the DNA end. CDR3 size: 13 residues. Germline lookup yields CDR1 DFQATT and CDR2 SNEGSKA (reference sequence). The CDR3 region has the DNA TGCAGTGCTAGAGGGTTAGCGGAAGAGACCCAGTACTTC. It is translated as CSARGLAEETQYF.

The CDR3 nucleotides read TGCGCCAGCAGCTTGATGGACAGCACAGATACGCAGTATTTT. Amino acids: CASSLMDSTDTQYF. The rearrangement joins TRBV5-1 to TRBJ2-3, with D uncertain. Germline CDR1 and CDR2: SGHRS and YFSETQ. This CDR3 contains 14 residues. V was cut by 1 base and J by 0 bases, with 6 bases left in between.

V and J are TRBV10-3 and TRBJ2-6, with 13 nucleotides matching TRBD2. Germline CDR1 is ENHRY and CDR2 is SYGVKD. Losses at the gene ends were 2 bases for V and 2 bases for J; bases not matched to a gene: 15. The length of the CDR3 is 22 residues. The CDR3 DNA sequence: TGTGCCATCAGTGAGAACGGTTTAGGGACTAGCGGGGTAGGGGCTGGGGCCAACGTCCTGACTTTC. Translating it yields CAISENGLGTSGVGAGANVLTF.

The chain combines TRBV27 with TRBJ2-7; 7 bases map to TRBD1. The CDR3 is made up of 14 amino acids. V gave up 3 bases and J gave up 2 bases; unmatched junction bases: 4. Germline CDR1 reads MNHEY; CDR2 reads SMNVEV (reference sequence). The CDR3 region has the DNA TGTGCCAGCAGTTTTCATGGACAGGCCTACGAGCAGTACTTC. This encodes CASSFHGQAYEQYF.

The J gene is TRBJ2-7, the V gene TRBV27, with TRBD2 as a possible D gene (6 bases). The DNA end is a closer match to TRBJ2-5, so the J assignment may be wrong. In germline, CDR1 is MNHEY, CDR2 SMNVEV (reference sequence). This CDR3 has 15 amino acids. CDR3 in DNA: TGTGCCAGCAGTTTGGCCCTAGCGAGGACTGAGACCCAGTACTTC. Translation: CASSLALARTETQYF.

In this sample, this clonotype turned up once. The chain employs TRBV12-3 or TRBV12-4 and TRBJ2-3; D is ambiguous. Trimming took 3 bases from V and 6 from J, leaving 19 bases between them. The CDR3 extends over 16 amino acids. The CDR3 region has the DNA TGTGCCAGCAGTTTCTCTCCCCTTAGCTCGACGGATACGCAGTATTTT. Its protein is CASSFSPLSSTDTQYF.

This chain links TRBV29-1 with TRBJ2-7; 9 bases line up with TRBD1. The CDR3 extends over 12 amino acids. The germline V gene has CDR1 SQVTM and CDR2 ANQGSEA. The V and J ends lost 6 bases and 12 bases, in that order; junction bases with no gene match: 12. The CDR3 reads CSVGTGQETPYF. Written as DNA, the CDR3 is TGCAGCGTCGGGACAGGGCAAGAGACCCCGTACTTC.